This paragraph covers one T cell receptor beta chain sequence. Its antigen remains unknown. This record belongs to a study of cytomegalovirus exposure and HLA in healthy donors. Study-level information: From HLA-typed donors, an early data release held approximately 85 million unique TCRs. General study findings and limits: Immune exposure was documented only through CMV serostatus. The authors later found most CMV-associated TCR beta chains appeared HLA-restricted.

In the PCR, 60 Vbeta and 13 Jbeta primers were used. Authors' processing steps: The count from a later analysis was roughly 80 million unique TCR beta chains, around 11 million of them shared. This table comes from immunoSEQ multiplex PCR, and its TCRdb copy is limited to in-frame clones, with some not included. From that table come the V and J calls and clone size; the DNA was used to work out D and trimming. This sample has around 200,000 clones, with 70% to 85% found just once. The CDR3 sequence is 15 residues long. Trimming removed 1 base at V and 0 bases at J, with 7 bases between. The germline V gene encodes CDR1 SGHNT and CDR2 YYREEE (reference sequence).

Input material: PBMCs. This chain uses TRBV5-4 with TRBJ2-2; no clear D. The receptor was isolated from a woman in her fifties or sixties in good health and CMV-seropositive. The CDR3 sequence: CASSLLETNTGELFF. In nucleotides, the CDR3 is TGTGCCAGCAGCTTGTTGGAGACGAACACCGGGGAGCTGTTTTTT.